Below, 8 T cell receptor beta chains from the same sample are listed, as sequenced in a study of post-analysis software for immune sequencing data. The antigens for these receptors are not known. Broader study findings: TRBV segments more frequent in patients than in controls numbered roughly 5 and included TRBV5-6, TRBV5-1 and TRBV20-1.

The library was made from cDNA and included unique molecular identifiers. TCRdb reprocessed the PCR reads with MiXCR, giving one entry per CDR3 protein. The table has hundreds of thousands of distinct CDR3 sequences, roughly 45% seen once; the top ten hold around 10%. Material for sequencing was blood. The receptors derive from a girl aged 10 to 17 with multiple sclerosis.

This clonotype has only a few counts. The chain uses TRBV20-1 and TRBJ2-5, with D possibly matching TRBD2 (6 bases). CDR1 is DFQATT, CDR2 SNEGSKA, per germline (reference sequence). Deletions cut 7 bases from V and 2 bases from J, with 17 bases between. The CDR3 is 14 residues long. The CDR3 nucleotides read TGCAGTGGCACTCCGGGAGACTTTCAAGAGACCCAGTACTTC. It yields the protein CSGTPGDFQETQYF.

This sequence joins TRBV29-1 and TRBJ2-2; 15 nucleotides line up with TRBD2. CDR3 length: 15 residues. Germline CDR1 SQVTM, CDR2 ANQGSEA. The V segment lost 6 bases and the J segment 7 bases; nucleotides outside the gene matches: 6. CDR3 amino acids: CSVGLAGGEDGELFF. The CDR3, as DNA: TGCAGCGTGGGACTAGCGGGAGGAGAGGACGGGGAGCTGTTTTTT.

This clonotype has a handful of counts. The chain has TRBV20-1 and TRBJ2-3, with a possible D match to TRBD2 (6 bases). V lost 0 bases and J 2 bases, leaving 15 bases between the germline ends. Germline V gene lookup returns CDR1 DFQATT and CDR2 SNEGSKA (reference sequence). The CDR3 has 16 amino acids. The CDR3 loop is CSAREGTQTLTDTQYF. CDR3 nucleotide sequence: TGCAGTGCTAGAGAAGGGACTCAAACACTCACAGATACGCAGTATTTT.

This clonotype was recorded a few times. The chain couples TRBV29-1 to TRBJ2-5; D is unresolved. This CDR3 comprises 10 residues. Looked up from germline, CDR1 is SQVTM and CDR2 is ANQGSEA. Trimming took 6 bases from V and 6 from J, leaving 8 bases between them. The CDR3 sequence: CSVLLQTQYF. The CDR3 coding sequence is TGCAGCGTGTTGCTCCAGACCCAGTACTTC.

This chain connects TRBV5-6 to TRBJ2-3, with a tentative D call TRBD2 (7 bases). The V and J ends lost 0 bases and 4 bases respectively, with 12 bases between them. CDR1 and CDR2 from the germline V gene are SGHDT and YYEEEE. CDR3 size: 15 residues. The CDR3 DNA reads as TGTGCCAGCAGCTTGGATCGGGGGGCGTCAGATACGCAGTATTTT. The encoded protein is CASSLDRGASDTQYF.

The chain carries TRBV11-2 and TRBJ2-1; unclear D gene. The CDR3 length is 15 residues. Germline-derived CDR1 and CDR2 are SGHAT and FQNNGV. Between the trimmed V and J ends, which lost 5 bases and 9 bases, there was a span of 20 bases. CDR3 protein: CASSIRAHKGGEQFF. The CDR3, as DNA: TGTGCCAGCAGCATAAGGGCTCACAAGGGTGGTGAGCAGTTCTTC.

V and J are TRBV6-1 and TRBJ2-1; maybe TRBD2 (5 bases). The CDR3 contains 14 residues. The germline CDR1 and CDR2 sequences are MNHNS and SASEGT. V was cut by 7 bases and J by 7 bases, with 17 bases left in between. This chain's CDR3 is CASTQEGSRNEQFF. CDR3 DNA: TGTGCCAGCACCCAAGAGGGCTCTAGGAATGAGCAGTTCTTC.

This sequence joins TRBV7-9 and TRBJ2-3; TRBD2 matches at 7 bases. With 0 bases clipped from V and 1 base from J, the junction kept 7 bases outside the gene matches. Germline V CDR1 and CDR2: SEHNR, FQNEAQ (reference sequence). This CDR3 has 17 residues. CDR3: CASSLAGGPKGTDTQYF. The CDR3 DNA sequence: TGTGCCAGCAGCTTAGCGGGAGGGCCAAAGGGCACAGATACGCAGTATTTT.